This TCR beta chain comes out of a study of cytomegalovirus exposure and HLA in healthy donors. Study-wide context: From donors who were HLA-typed, an early data release held about 85 million unique TCRs.

Amplification used 60 Vbeta primers and 13 Jbeta primers. TCRdb's table, derived via immunoSEQ multiplex PCR, lists solely in-frame clones and lacks some. The sample has approximately 100,000 clones, roughly 77% seen once. Germline V gene sequence: CDR1 MDHEN, CDR2 SYDVKM. Trimming took 10 bases from V and 2 from J, leaving 11 bases between them. The CDR3 covers 13 residues. This TCR was recovered from a man aged 35 to 55 in good health and CMV-seronegative. The chain uses TRBV28 and TRBJ2-2, with a tentative D call TRBD1 (6 bases). Sequences were obtained from PBMCs. CDR3 sequence: CAILGGNTGELFF. The CDR3 coding sequence is TGTGCCATCTTAGGGGGTAACACCGGGGAGCTGTTTTTT.